This TCR beta chain was recorded in a study of prognosis after radiotherapy for stage I lung cancer. The authors amplified TCR beta CDR3 from genomic DNA using two-round multiplex PCR. TRBV and TRBJ genes each had their own specific primers in first-round PCR. TCRdb itself ran the multiplex PCR reads through MiXCR, one entry per CDR3 protein. The sample holds about 59,000 distinct CDR3 sequences, 26% seen once. In regard to this clonotype: With a much larger clone just one base away, this may be a read error.

The germline gives CDR1 SGHTA, CDR2 FQGNSA. CDR3 length: 16 amino acids. Between the trimmed V and J ends, which lost 5 bases and 4 bases, there was a span of 20 bases. The material was PBMCs, obtained before or after stereotactic body radiation therapy (not recorded which). The J gene is TRBJ1-1, the V gene TRBV7-2, with a weak D call TRBD1 (5 bases). This receptor was taken from a donor at least 50 years old with non-small cell lung cancer. DNA of the CDR3: TGTGCCAGCAGCGCACAGTGGACGTATAGGGGCACTGAAGCTTTCTTT. Translated, it gives CASSAQWTYRGTEAFF. The entire variable domain, with the rest obtained from reference TRBV7-2 and TRBJ1-1, is as follows: GAGVSQSPSNKVTEKGKDVELRCDPISGHTALYWYRQSLGQGLEFLIYFQGNSAPDKSGLPSDRFSAERTGGSVSTLTIQRTQQEDSAVYLCASSAQWTYRGTEAFFGQGTRLTVV.